This T cell receptor beta chain emerged from a study of shared clonotypes between healthy human individuals. Overall study results and limits: Sequencing depth was expected to affect clonotype sharing among donors. For naive CD4 cells, 4% to 5% of clonotypes were shared across four donors. A generally larger estimated richness was seen in naive subsets than in memory subsets.

Clones were sequenced by immunoSEQ multiplex PCR, and TCRdb holds only the in-frame ones, with some missing. In the table there are 2 million to 2.5 million clones, more than 90% of which are singletons. Remarks on this clone: Its specificity is unknown.

Trimming cost V 3 bases and J 0 bases; bases outside gene matches: 7. The CDR3 is 16 amino acids. The germline V gene has CDR1 SGHDT and CDR2 YYEEEE. The sample comprised naive CD4+ T cells sorted from blood. The sample's subset: CD45RA+ positively selected. The chain uses TRBV5-6 and TRBJ2-7; 9 bases fit TRBD1. The TCR was taken from a man between 18 and 29 years old in good health. CDR3 nucleotide sequence: TGTGCCAGCAGCTCGGACGGGACAGGGAGCTCCTACGAGCAGTACTTC. Protein: CASSSDGTGSSYEQYF.